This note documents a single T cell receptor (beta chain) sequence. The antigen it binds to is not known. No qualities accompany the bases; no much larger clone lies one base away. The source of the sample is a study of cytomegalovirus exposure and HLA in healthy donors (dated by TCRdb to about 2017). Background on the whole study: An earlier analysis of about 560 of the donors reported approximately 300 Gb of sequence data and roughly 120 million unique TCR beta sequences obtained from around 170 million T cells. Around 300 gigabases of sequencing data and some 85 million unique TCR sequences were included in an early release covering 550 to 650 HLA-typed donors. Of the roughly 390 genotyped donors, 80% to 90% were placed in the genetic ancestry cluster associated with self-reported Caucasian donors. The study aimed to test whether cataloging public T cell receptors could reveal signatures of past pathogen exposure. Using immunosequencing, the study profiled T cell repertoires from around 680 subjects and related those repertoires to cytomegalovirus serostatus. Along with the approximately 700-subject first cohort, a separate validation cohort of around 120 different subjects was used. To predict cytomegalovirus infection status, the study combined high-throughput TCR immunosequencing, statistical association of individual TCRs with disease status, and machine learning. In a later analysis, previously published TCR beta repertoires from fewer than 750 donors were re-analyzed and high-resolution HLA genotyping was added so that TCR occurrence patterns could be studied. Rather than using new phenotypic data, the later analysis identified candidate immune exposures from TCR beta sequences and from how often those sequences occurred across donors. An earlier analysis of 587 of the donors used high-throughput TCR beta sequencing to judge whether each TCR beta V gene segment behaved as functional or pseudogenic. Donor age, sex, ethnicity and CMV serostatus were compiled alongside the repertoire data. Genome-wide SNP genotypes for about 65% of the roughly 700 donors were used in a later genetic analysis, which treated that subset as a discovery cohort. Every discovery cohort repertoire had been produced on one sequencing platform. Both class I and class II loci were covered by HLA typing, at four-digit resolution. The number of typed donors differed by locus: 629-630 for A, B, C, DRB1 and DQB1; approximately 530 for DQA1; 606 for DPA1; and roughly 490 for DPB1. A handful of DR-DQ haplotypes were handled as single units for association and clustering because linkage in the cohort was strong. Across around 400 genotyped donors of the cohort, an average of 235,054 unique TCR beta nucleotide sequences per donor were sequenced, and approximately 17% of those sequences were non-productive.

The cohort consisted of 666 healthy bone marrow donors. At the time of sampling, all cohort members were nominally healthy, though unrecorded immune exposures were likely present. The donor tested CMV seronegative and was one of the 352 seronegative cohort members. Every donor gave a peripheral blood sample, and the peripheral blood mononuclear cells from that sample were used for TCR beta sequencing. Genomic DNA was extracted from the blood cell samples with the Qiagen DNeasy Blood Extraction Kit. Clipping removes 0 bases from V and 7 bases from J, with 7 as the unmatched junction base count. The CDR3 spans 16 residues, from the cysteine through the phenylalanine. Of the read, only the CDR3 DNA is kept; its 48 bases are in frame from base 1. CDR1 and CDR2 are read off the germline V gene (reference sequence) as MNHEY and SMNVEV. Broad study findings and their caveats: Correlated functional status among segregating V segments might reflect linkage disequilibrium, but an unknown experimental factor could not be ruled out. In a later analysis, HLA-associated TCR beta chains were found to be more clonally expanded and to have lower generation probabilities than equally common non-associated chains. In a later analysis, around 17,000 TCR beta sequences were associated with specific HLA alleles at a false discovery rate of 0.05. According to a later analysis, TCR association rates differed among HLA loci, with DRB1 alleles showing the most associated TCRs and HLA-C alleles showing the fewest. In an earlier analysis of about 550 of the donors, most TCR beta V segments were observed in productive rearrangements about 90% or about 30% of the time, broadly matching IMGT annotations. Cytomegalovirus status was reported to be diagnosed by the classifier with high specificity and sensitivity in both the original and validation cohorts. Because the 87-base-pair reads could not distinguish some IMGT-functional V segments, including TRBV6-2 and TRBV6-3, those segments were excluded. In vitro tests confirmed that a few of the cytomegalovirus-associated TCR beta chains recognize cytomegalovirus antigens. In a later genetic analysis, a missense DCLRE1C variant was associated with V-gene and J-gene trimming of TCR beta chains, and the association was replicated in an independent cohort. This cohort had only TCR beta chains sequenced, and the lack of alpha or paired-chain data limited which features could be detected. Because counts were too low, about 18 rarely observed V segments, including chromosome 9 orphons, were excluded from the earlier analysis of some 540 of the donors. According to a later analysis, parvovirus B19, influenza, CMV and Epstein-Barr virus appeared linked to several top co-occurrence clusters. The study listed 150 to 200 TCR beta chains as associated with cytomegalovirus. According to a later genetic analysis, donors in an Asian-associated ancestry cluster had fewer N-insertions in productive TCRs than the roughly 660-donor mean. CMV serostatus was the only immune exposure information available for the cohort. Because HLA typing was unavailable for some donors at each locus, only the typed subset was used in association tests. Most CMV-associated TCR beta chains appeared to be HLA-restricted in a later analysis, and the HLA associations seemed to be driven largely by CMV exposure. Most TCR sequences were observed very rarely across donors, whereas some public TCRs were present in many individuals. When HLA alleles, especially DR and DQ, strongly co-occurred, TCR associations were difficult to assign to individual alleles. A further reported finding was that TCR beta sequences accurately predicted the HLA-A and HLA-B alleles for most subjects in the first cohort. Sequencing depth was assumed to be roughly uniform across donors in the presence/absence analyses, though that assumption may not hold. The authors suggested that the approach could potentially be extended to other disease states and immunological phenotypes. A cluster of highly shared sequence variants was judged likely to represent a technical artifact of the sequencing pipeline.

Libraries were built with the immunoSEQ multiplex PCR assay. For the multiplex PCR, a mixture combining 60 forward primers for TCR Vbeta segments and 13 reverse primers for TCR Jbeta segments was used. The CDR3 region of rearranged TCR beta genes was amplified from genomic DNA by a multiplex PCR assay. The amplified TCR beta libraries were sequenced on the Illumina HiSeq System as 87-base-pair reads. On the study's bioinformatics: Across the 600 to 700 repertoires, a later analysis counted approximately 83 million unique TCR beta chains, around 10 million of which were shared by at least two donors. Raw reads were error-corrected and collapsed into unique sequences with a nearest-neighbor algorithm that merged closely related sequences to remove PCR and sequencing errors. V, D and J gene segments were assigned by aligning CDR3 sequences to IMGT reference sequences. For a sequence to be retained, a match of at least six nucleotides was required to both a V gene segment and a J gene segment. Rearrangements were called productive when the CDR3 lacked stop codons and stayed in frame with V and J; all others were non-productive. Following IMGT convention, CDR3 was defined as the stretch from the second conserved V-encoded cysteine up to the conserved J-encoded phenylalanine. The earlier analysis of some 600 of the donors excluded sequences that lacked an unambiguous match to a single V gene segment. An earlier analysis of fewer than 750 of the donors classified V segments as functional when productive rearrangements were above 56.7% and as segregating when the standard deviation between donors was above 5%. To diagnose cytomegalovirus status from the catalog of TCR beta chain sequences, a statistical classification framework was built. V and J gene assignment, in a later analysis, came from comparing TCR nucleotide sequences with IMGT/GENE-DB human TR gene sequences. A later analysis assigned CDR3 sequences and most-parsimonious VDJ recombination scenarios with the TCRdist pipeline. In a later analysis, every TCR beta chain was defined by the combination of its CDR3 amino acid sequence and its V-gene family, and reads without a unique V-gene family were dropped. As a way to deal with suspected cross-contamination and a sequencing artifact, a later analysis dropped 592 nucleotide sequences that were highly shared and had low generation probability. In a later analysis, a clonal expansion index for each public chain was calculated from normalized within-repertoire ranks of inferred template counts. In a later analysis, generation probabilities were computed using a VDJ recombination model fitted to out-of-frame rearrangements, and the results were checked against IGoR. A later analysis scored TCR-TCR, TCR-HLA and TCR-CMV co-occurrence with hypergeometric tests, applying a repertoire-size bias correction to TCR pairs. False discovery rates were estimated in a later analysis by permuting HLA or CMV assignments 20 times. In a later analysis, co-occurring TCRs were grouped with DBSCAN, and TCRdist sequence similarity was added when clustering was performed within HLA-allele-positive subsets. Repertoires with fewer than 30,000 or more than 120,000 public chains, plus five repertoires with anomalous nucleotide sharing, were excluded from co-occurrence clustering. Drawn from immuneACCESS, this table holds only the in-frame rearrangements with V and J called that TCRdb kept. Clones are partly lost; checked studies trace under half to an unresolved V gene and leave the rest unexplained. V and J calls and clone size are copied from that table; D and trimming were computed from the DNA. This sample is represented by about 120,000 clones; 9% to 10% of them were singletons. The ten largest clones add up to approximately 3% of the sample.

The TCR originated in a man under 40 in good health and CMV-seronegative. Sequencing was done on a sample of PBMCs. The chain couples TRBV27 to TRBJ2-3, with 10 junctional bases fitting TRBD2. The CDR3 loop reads CASSLSASGSMYTQYF. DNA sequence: TGTGCCAGCAGTTTATCTGCTAGCGGGAGTATGTATACGCAGTATTTT.